The 12 T cell receptor beta chains below come from one sample, sequenced in a study of blood T cell repertoires in COVID-19. This table comes from immunoSEQ multiplex PCR, and its TCRdb copy is limited to in-frame clones, with some not included. Of over 200,000 clones in the sample, more than 85% were seen once. The sequenced material came from peripheral blood. The receptors here all came from a man aged 55 to 70 with COVID-19, enrolled during active disease.

This clone was observed a few times. The CDR3 protein is CASSGPHAGGNTDTQYF. The CDR3 coding sequence is TGTGCCAGCAGTGGCCCCCACGCAGGGGGGAACACAGATACGCAGTATTTT. This chain links TRBV28 with TRBJ2-3, with D perhaps matching TRBD1 (7 bases). V dropped 5 bases and J dropped 2 bases, with 20 bases sitting between them. The CDR3 has 17 amino acids. Germline V gene data show CDR1 as MDHEN and CDR2 as SYDVKM.

This sequence joins TRBV28 and TRBJ1-2, with a weak D call TRBD1 (5 bases). Germline V gives CDR1 MDHEN, CDR2 SYDVKM. The CDR3 spans 14 residues. V was pared by 10 bases and J by 4 bases, with 19 bases between. This chain's CDR3 is CANAPRGTLYGYTF. CDR3 bases: TGTGCCAACGCCCCCCGGGGGACCCTCTATGGCTACACCTTC.

The chain carries TRBV5-4 and TRBJ2-5; 10 positions match TRBD2. Germline CDR1 reads SGHNT; CDR2 reads YYREEE (reference sequence). V gave up 5 bases and J gave up 5 bases; unmatched junction bases: 9. The CDR3 consists of 15 residues. This chain's CDR3 is CASRRLAGDDETQYF. Written as DNA, the CDR3 is TGTGCCAGCAGGCGGCTAGCGGGAGATGACGAGACCCAGTACTTC.

Written as DNA, the CDR3 is TGTGCCAGCACCGGGAGCGGAAACACCATATATTTT. It translates to CASTGSGNTIYF. The chain couples TRBV6-5 to TRBJ1-3; D remains ambiguous. V shed 7 bases and J shed 4 bases, with 8 bases lying between them. Germline V gives CDR1 MNHEY, CDR2 SVGAGI. This CDR3 spans 12 amino acids.

J is TRBJ2-3 and V is TRBV11-2, with D tentatively TRBD1 (5 bases). The V and J ends lost 8 bases and 2 bases respectively, with 14 bases between them. The CDR3 runs 14 residues. Germline CDR1 is SGHAT and CDR2 is FQNNGV. This CDR3 reads CASGQGPHTDTQYF. CDR3 in DNA: TGTGCCAGCGGCCAGGGCCCCCACACAGATACGCAGTATTTT. Using reference TRBV11-2 and TRBJ2-3 for the parts outside the CDR3, the full variable domain is EAGVAQSPRYKIIEKRQSVAFWCNPISGHATLYWYQQILGQGPKLLIQFQNNGVVDDSQLPKDRFSAERLKGVDSTLKIQPAKLEDSAVYLCASGQGPHTDTQYFGPGTRLTVL.

V usage is TRBV30 and J usage is TRBJ1-4, with TRBD1 identical over 7 bases. With V trimmed by 5 bases and J by 3 bases, 9 bases remained unmatched. CDR3 length: 15 amino acids. Germline lookup yields CDR1 GTSNPN and CDR2 SVGIG (reference sequence). Here the CDR3 DNA reads TGTGCCTGGGGGGGTACGGGACAGTCTAATGAAAAACTGTTTTTT. This codes for CAWGGTGQSNEKLFF.

The chain carries TRBV28 and TRBJ1-3, with D uncertain. V was cut by 6 bases and J by 0 bases, with 3 bases left in between. CDR1 and CDR2 (germline): MDHEN, SYDVKM. The CDR3 contains 12 residues. This CDR3 reads CASRRSGNTIYF. The CDR3, as DNA: TGTGCCAGCAGGCGCTCTGGAAACACCATATATTTT.

The chain's CDR3 is CASSTKLSYEQYF. The CDR3 nucleotides read TGTGCCAGCAGCACGAAATTGAGCTACGAGCAGTACTTC. This chain uses TRBV7-9 with TRBJ2-7; D uncertain. Germline assignment: CDR1 SEHNR and CDR2 FQNEAQ (reference sequence). The CDR3 totals 13 residues. The V end was cut by 5 bases, the J end by 3 bases, with 11 bases between.

This clone was picked up one time. The genes are TRBV7-8 and TRBJ1-5; no reliable D call. V gave up 0 bases and J gave up 1 base, with 10 bases separating them. CDR1 and CDR2 from the germline V gene are SGHVS and FQNEAQ. CDR3 length: 16 residues. CDR3 loop: CASSLALGRSNQPQHF. The CDR3 DNA is TGTGCCAGCAGCTTAGCCCTCGGCAGGAGCAATCAGCCCCAGCATTTT. The complete variable domain, with remaining parts taken from reference TRBV7-8 and TRBJ1-5, reads GAGVSQSPRYKVAKRGQDVALRCDPISGHVSLFWYQQALGQGPEFLTYFQNEAQLDKSGLPSDRFFAERPEGSVSTLKIQRTQQEDSAVYLCASSLALGRSNQPQHFGDGTRLSIL.

The J gene is TRBJ2-6, the V gene TRBV29-1; 7 bases fit TRBD2. The germline gives CDR1 SQVTM, CDR2 ANQGSEA. The length of the CDR3 is 17 residues. V lost 5 bases to trimming and J lost 0 bases; unmatched junction nucleotides: 10. The CDR3 nucleotides are TGCAGCGTTAGCGGGGCAGGATCTTTCTCTGGGGCCAACGTCCTGACTTTC. Translating gives CSVSGAGSFSGANVLTF.

This clone was recorded once. Written as DNA, the CDR3 is TGTGCCAGCAGTACCGCCGGGACAGGGGGCGCGAGTACGCAGTATTTT. This gives the protein CASSTAGTGGASTQYF. The chain links TRBV6-6 to TRBJ2-3; TRBD1 matches 12 bases. J gave up 8 bases and V 5 bases, and 11 bases lay outside the gene matches. The CDR3 has 16 residues. Germline loops: CDR1 MNHNY, CDR2 SVGAGI (reference sequence).

This chain connects TRBV19 to TRBJ2-3; 8 nucleotides align to TRBD1. V trimming: 6 bases; J trimming: 4 bases; junction bases outside the gene matches: 9. The CDR3 is 15 amino acids. Germline V gene lookup returns CDR1 LNHDA and CDR2 SQIVND (reference sequence). The CDR3 spells CASSRDRGLSDTQYF. The CDR3 nucleotides read TGTGCCAGTAGCCGAGACAGGGGCCTCTCAGATACGCAGTATTTT.